This T cell receptor (beta chain) was sequenced in a study of beta chain features in type 1 diabetes. Sorting that relied on CD45RO/CCR7/CD25/CD127/CD95/CD27 yielded CD4+ naive, central memory, regulatory and stem cell-like memory cells. Turning to this clone: Its antigen is not identified.

Sequencing targeted expressed TCRB transcripts, as all isolated RNA had been reverse transcribed. Using immunoSEQ multiplex PCR, the repertoire was profiled, and TCRdb retains in-frame clones only, with some absent. The data contain about 230,000 clones, roughly 16% of them singletons. The CDR3 is 16 residues long. Germline V gene lookup returns CDR1 SEHNR and CDR2 FQNEAQ (reference sequence). Trimming took 2 bases from V and 0 from J, leaving 11 bases between them. Study observations and caveats: TCRB CDR3s from Type 1 diabetes patients were moderately but significantly shorter in all four CD4+ subsets. Patients with type 1 diabetes showed fewer VDJ junction insertions and more deletions. Cells with high TCR expression could be over-represented when cDNA is sequenced.

The chain links TRBV7-9 to TRBJ2-1, with unresolved D. Material: naive CD4+ T cells from blood. The TCR was taken from a man aged 25 to 45 with type 1 diabetes. Written as DNA, the CDR3 is TGTGCCAGCAGCTTAAGGCAGCTACCCTCCTACAATGAGCAGTTCTTC. It is translated as CASSLRQLPSYNEQFF.